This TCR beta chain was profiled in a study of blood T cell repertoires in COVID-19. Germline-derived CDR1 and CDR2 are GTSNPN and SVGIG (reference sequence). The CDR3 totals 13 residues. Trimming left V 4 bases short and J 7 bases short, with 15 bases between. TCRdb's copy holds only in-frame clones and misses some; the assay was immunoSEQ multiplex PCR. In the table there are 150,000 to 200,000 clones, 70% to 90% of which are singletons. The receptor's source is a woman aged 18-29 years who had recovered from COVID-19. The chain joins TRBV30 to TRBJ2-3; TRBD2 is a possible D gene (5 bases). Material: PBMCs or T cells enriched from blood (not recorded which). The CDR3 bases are TGTGCCTGGACCTCGGGGAGCGGAAATACGCAGTATTTT. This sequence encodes CAWTSGSGNTQYF.